This is a list of T cell receptor beta chains from one sample in a study of blood T cells in healthy people across ages. From the 5' RACE reads, TCRdb called clonotypes with MiXCR, one entry per CDR3 protein. Among roughly 1.7 million distinct CDR3 sequences listed, 30% to 35% were seen once. Sample: blood. The source is a woman in her thirties in good health. The CDR3 runs from the conserved cysteine through the conserved F or W. The D gene is left open where the match is weak. Clone size is stated in some rows and not others, as once, few, many or a class when expanded.

size	V	J	D	DNA	CDR3
.	TRBV20-1	TRBJ2-7	TRBD1	TGCAGTGCTAGAGATCCGGGACAGGGTTTCGGAGAGCAGTACTTC	CSARDPGQGFGEQYF
.	TRBV3-1	TRBJ2-7	.	TGTGCCAGCAGCCAACGGTTTGGAGGGGTGGGCGAGCAGTACTTC	CASSQRFGGVGEQYF
.	TRBV6-2/TRBV6-3	TRBJ2-3	.	TGTGCCAGCAGTTACGCGCGGAGGAGCCGAGAAGATACGCAGTATTTT	CASSYARRSREDTQYF
.	TRBV10-3	TRBJ2-1	.	TGTGCCATCAGTGAGGGACTAATGGGGAATGAGCAGTTCTTC	CAISEGLMGNEQFF
few	TRBV20-1	TRBJ1-1	.	TGCAGTGCGAAGGGGGGGCGAGAGAACACTGAAGCTTTCTTT	CSAKGGRENTEAFF
many	TRBV29-1	TRBJ2-7	TRBD1	TGCAGCGTTGAGGGACCGGGACAGAACTACGAGCAGTACTTC	CSVEGPGQNYEQYF
.	TRBV6-6	TRBJ2-7	.	TGTGCCAGCAGGGGGGTTTGGGGCCTGTATGGCGAGCAGTACTTC	CASRGVWGLYGEQYF
few	TRBV4-2	TRBJ2-1	TRBD2	TGTGCCAGCAGCCAGGAACTAGCGGACCTCTACAATGAGCAGTTCTTC	CASSQELADLYNEQFF
.	TRBV3-1	TRBJ2-1	.	TGTGCCAGCAGCCTCGTTTCTGGGGGCGTGTGGGAGGGCCGGGGTGAGCAGTTCTTC	CASSLVSGGVWEGRGEQFF
few	TRBV27	TRBJ2-1	TRBD2	TGTGCCAGCAGTTTAGCGGGAGGACCCGATGAGCAGTTCTTC	CASSLAGGPDEQFF
many	TRBV27	TRBJ2-1	.	TGTGCCAGCAGTTTATCGGAGTACAATGAGCAGTTCTTC	CASSLSEYNEQFF
.	TRBV5-1	TRBJ1-2	TRBD1	TGCGCCAGCGGCCTGGACAGGGGCTATGGCTACACCTTC	CASGLDRGYGYTF
.	TRBV20-1	TRBJ2-5	TRBD2	TGCAGTGCGAGATCTAGCGGGAGGGCTGAGACCCAGTACTTC	CSARSSGRAETQYF
few	TRBV27	TRBJ2-1	TRBD1	TGTGCCAGCAGTCCCACCGGGACAGGGGAGTTCAATGAGCAGTTCTTC	CASSPTGTGEFNEQFF
.	TRBV6-5	TRBJ2-3	TRBD2	TGTGCCAGCAGTTACGGGAAGCGGGGGGGTTACACAGATACGCAGTATTTT	CASSYGKRGGYTDTQYF
few	TRBV28	TRBJ2-7	TRBD1	TGTGCCAGCAGACCGGGACAGGGAACCGAGCAGTACTTC	CASRPGQGTEQYF
.	TRBV27	TRBJ2-7	TRBD1	TGTGCCAGCAGTTTAAATTTTGCGCGGACAGGAGTCTACGAGCAGTACTTC	CASSLNFARTGVYEQYF
.	TRBV5-1	TRBJ2-1	TRBD2	TGCGCCAGCAGCTTGGAAGGAGGCGGGGGGGCCCAAGGGCAGTTCTTC	CASSLEGGGGAQGQFF
.	TRBV4-1	TRBJ2-1	.	TGCGCCAGCAGCCAAGGAGACTCCGGGCTTCCTGACAATGAGCAGTTCTTC	CASSQGDSGLPDNEQFF
.	TRBV27	TRBJ1-2	.	TGTGCCACTCTTTTGGGAGGGCATGGCTACACCTTC	CATLLGGHGYTF
.	TRBV12-3/TRBV12-4	TRBJ2-7	TRBD1	TGTGCCAGCAGCCTTAGTGGGACAGGGGCCATCAACGAGCAGTACTTC	CASSLSGTGAINEQYF
few	TRBV28	TRBJ2-3	TRBD2	TGTGCCAGCATGGGGACTAGCGGGAAGGGTACGCAGTATTTT	CASMGTSGKGTQYF